The 32 T cell receptor beta chains presented below share a single source sample, sequenced in a study of identifying expanded T cells in peripheral blood. Only in-frame clones appear in the TCRdb table, and some are missing; sequencing was by immunoSEQ multiplex PCR. The sample has around 120,000 clones; around 88% are singletons. Sequencing used blood. Receptor source: a person aged 18-69 years in good health.

This clone was counted once. The chain employs TRBV7-9 and TRBJ1-4; D possibly corresponds to TRBD1 (5 bases). Trimming took 3 bases from V and 6 from J, leaving 11 bases between them. CDR3 length: 14 amino acids. Germline lookup yields CDR1 SEHNR and CDR2 FQNEAQ (reference sequence). CDR3 sequence reads: CASSFGGNDEKLFF. Written as DNA, the CDR3 is TGTGCCAGCAGCTTTGGGGGGAATGATGAAAAACTGTTTTTT.

The genes are TRBV14 and TRBJ2-5; 13 bases are a match to TRBD2. There are 17 residues in the CDR3. V shed 5 bases, J shed 1 base, and the junction held 7 bases outside the gene matches. Germline loops: CDR1 SGHDN, CDR2 FVKESK. The CDR3 region has the DNA TGTGCCAGCAGCGATAGACTAGCGGGGGGCACCCAAGAGACCCAGTACTTC. Its protein product is CASSDRLAGGTQETQYF. Using reference TRBV14 and TRBJ2-5 for the parts outside the CDR3, the full variable domain is EAGVTQFPSHSVIEKGQTVTLRCDPISGHDNLYWYRRVMGKEIKFLLHFVKESKQDESGMPNNRFLAERTGGTYSTLKVQPAELEDSGVYFCASSDRLAGGTQETQYFGPGTRLLVL.

This chain connects TRBV5-4 to TRBJ1-5, with a possible D match to TRBD1 (6 bases). Germline-derived CDR1 and CDR2 are SGHNT and YYREEE (reference sequence). The CDR3 is 13 amino acids. The V end was cut by 3 bases, the J end by 4 bases, with 8 bases between. DNA for the CDR3: TGTGCCAGCAGCTGGGACAAAAATCAGCCCCAGCATTTT. Amino acid sequence: CASSWDKNQPQHF.

In DNA form, the CDR3 reads TGTGCCTGGAGGGGGTGGAACGGGCTTCGGAACACTGAAGCTTTCTTT. This translates into CAWRGWNGLRNTEAFF. The chain couples TRBV30 to TRBJ1-1, with unresolved D. Germline CDR1 GTSNPN, CDR2 SVGIG (reference sequence). The CDR3 has 16 residues. V was shortened by 3 bases and J by 1 base, with 18 bases between the two germline ends.

The V and J genes are TRBV7-8 and TRBJ2-7; either TRBD1 or TRBD2 may fit D (7 bases each). V shed 4 bases and J shed 4 bases, with 26 bases lying between them. This CDR3 has 18 residues. Germline values: CDR1 SGHVS, CDR2 FQNEAQ. CDR3 loop: CASSSAPGRGLVRYEQYF. In DNA form, the CDR3 reads TGTGCCAGCAGCTCCGCGCCGGGGAGGGGGCTGGTTAGGTACGAGCAGTACTTC.

V is TRBV28 and J is TRBJ2-7, with 8 bases aligning to TRBD1. CDR3 size: 13 residues. From germline, CDR1 is MDHEN and CDR2 SYDVKM. Losses at the gene ends were 3 bases for V and 5 bases for J; bases not matched to a gene: 3. The CDR3 DNA sequence: TGTGCCAGCAGTTTCATGGACAGGGACGAGCAGTACTTC. Protein product: CASSFMDRDEQYF.

This clone appeared a single time. The chain has TRBV10-3 and TRBJ2-5, with D hard to call. The CDR3 length is 11 residues. The V end lost 0 bases, the J end lost 10 bases, and 6 bases lay between the germline ends. Per the germline V gene, CDR1 is ENHRY and CDR2 is SYGVKD. CDR3: CAISESGDQYF. The CDR3 DNA sequence: TGTGCCATCAGTGAGTCGGGCGACCAGTACTTC.

This clone was detected once. The chain has TRBV7-9 and TRBJ1-6, with D possibly matching TRBD1 (6 bases). This CDR3 has 12 residues. Trimming pared 7 bases from V and 7 bases from J, leaving 8 bases between. Germline CDR1 is SEHNR and CDR2 is FQNEAQ (reference sequence). CDR3 bases: TGTGCCAGCAACAGGGTCAATTCACCCCTCCACTTT. Translation gives CASNRVNSPLHF.

This clone came up a few times. The chain carries TRBV5-1 and TRBJ2-7; D tentatively fits TRBD1 or TRBD2 (5 bases each). Germline V gene data show CDR1 as SGHRS and CDR2 as YFSETQ. The CDR3 spans 14 residues. The ends were cut back, 0 bases at V and 4 bases at J, with 11 bases in the middle. CDR3 protein: CASSLGGATYEQYF. The CDR3 DNA reads as TGCGCCAGCAGCTTGGGAGGGGCGACTTACGAGCAGTACTTC. The variable domain in full, with the rest retrieved from reference TRBV5-1 and TRBJ2-7, is KAGVTQTPRYLIKTRGQQVTLSCSPISGHRSVSWYQQTPGQGLQFLFEYFSETQRNKGNFPGRFSGRQFSNSRSEMNVSTLELGDSALYLCASSLGGATYEQYFGPGTRLTVT.

The V and J genes are TRBV29-1 and TRBJ1-2; TRBD1 is a possible D gene (6 bases). This CDR3 contains 12 residues. Germline CDR1 SQVTM, CDR2 ANQGSEA. V dropped 4 bases and J dropped 8 bases, with 14 bases sitting between them. The CDR3 here is CSVVLQGWGYTF. The DNA for the CDR3 is TGCAGCGTTGTCCTACAGGGCTGGGGCTACACCTTC.

This sequence joins TRBV7-9 and TRBJ2-7; D is uncertain. The CDR3 contains 13 residues. Germline CDR1 is SEHNR and CDR2 is FQNEAQ (reference sequence). V lost 1 base to trimming and J lost 5 bases, with 9 bases between them. DNA of the CDR3: TGTGCCAGCAGCTTAGGGCCTAGGAACGAGCAGTACTTC. This sequence encodes CASSLGPRNEQYF.

J is TRBJ1-3 and V is TRBV28; D is possibly TRBD1 (6 bases). V shed 7 bases and J shed 4 bases, with 14 bases lying between them. CDR1 is MDHEN, CDR2 SYDVKM, per germline. This CDR3 comprises 14 residues. The CDR3 DNA follows: TGTGCCAGCACGAACGGGGGGGGCGGAAACACCATATATTTT. Protein sequence: CASTNGGGGNTIYF.

The CDR3 region is CASTYGGEGNEQFF. DNA for the CDR3: TGTGCCAGCACCTACGGGGGGGAGGGGAATGAGCAGTTCTTC. This chain joins TRBV6-5 and TRBJ2-1; 8 nucleotides match TRBD2. After removal of 7 bases from V and 7 bases from J, the junction contained 9 bases not matched to a gene. CDR3 length: 14 amino acids. CDR1 is MNHEY and CDR2 is SVGAGI in the germline V gene.

V and J are TRBV30 and TRBJ1-1; 10 nucleotides line up with TRBD1. V trimming: 7 bases; J trimming: 4 bases; junction bases outside the gene matches: 9. The CDR3 loop spans 14 amino acids. Germline V lookup: CDR1 GTSNPN, CDR2 SVGIG (reference sequence). The CDR3 DNA sequence: TGTGCCTACCATAGACAGGGGGCGAGCACTGAAGCTTTCTTT. As protein: CAYHRQGASTEAFF. Drawing the rest from reference TRBV30 and TRBJ1-1, the complete variable domain is SQTIHQWPATLVQPVGSPLSLECTVEGTSNPNLYWYRQAAGRGLQLLFYSVGIGQISSEVPQNLSASRPQDRQFILSSKKLLLSDSGFYLCAYHRQGASTEAFFGQGTRLTVV.

J is TRBJ2-7 and V is TRBV7-2; D remains unclear. The CDR3 contains 13 residues. The germline V gene has CDR1 SGHTA and CDR2 FQGNSA. With 1 base removed from V and 7 bases from J, the gap between germline ends came to 11 bases. CDR3 bases: TGTGCCAGCAGCTTAGGGCTACCCGGGGAGCAGTACTTC. Its translation is CASSLGLPGEQYF.

The chain has TRBV15 and TRBJ2-2, with no clear D. CDR1 LNHNV and CDR2 YYDKDF come from the germline V gene (reference sequence). The CDR3 runs 15 residues. Trimming pared 5 bases from V and 6 bases from J, leaving 16 bases between. CDR3 sequence reads: CATSPISLVAGELFF. The CDR3 coding sequence is TGTGCCACCAGCCCGATTTCACTGGTTGCCGGGGAGCTGTTTTTT.

The DNA of the CDR3 is TGTGCCAGCAGCCGCATCCTCGTTCCGCCCCTCCACTTT. Translating it yields CASSRILVPPLHF. The chain recombines TRBV7-2 with TRBJ1-6; D is uncertain. This CDR3 is built from 13 residues. Germline loops: CDR1 SGHTA, CDR2 FQGNSA. The V gene lost 5 bases and the J gene lost 13 bases, with 15 bases spanning the gap. The full variable domain, completed using reference TRBV7-2 and TRBJ1-6, is GAGVSQSPSNKVTEKGKDVELRCDPISGHTALYWYRQSLGQGLEFLIYFQGNSAPDKSGLPSDRFSAERTGGSVSTLTIQRTQQEDSAVYLCASSRILVPPLHFGNGTRLTVT.

This clone showed up just once. The chain recombines TRBV6-4 with TRBJ1-1; a possible D gene is TRBD1 (6 bases). The CDR3 runs 13 residues. Germline V gene data show CDR1 as MRHNA and CDR2 as SNTAGT. V was pared by 3 bases and J by 1 base, with 6 bases between. The CDR3 loop is CASSEQGNTEAFF. The DNA for the CDR3 is TGTGCCAGCAGTGAACAGGGGAACACTGAAGCTTTCTTT.

The rearrangement links TRBV7-8 to TRBJ2-5; D possibly matches TRBD1 or TRBD2 (5 bases each). This CDR3 has 14 residues. Trimming left V 6 bases short and J 11 bases short, with 22 bases between. From germline, CDR1 is SGHVS and CDR2 FQNEAQ. The CDR3 sequence: CASRLGRGLGEQYF. The CDR3 nucleotides read TGTGCCAGCAGACTAGGGCGAGGGCTAGGGGAGCAGTACTTC.

V is TRBV19 and J is TRBJ1-5; D unclear. The CDR3 is 11 amino acids. Trimming shortened V by 2 bases and J by 15 bases, and 11 bases separated the two germline ends. Germline V gene data show CDR1 as LNHDA and CDR2 as SQIVND (reference sequence). This CDR3 reads CASSIRSSRHF. CDR3 nucleotide sequence: TGTGCCAGTAGTATACGTTCGTCCCGGCATTTT.

The chain combines TRBV5-4 with TRBJ1-2; 9 bases fit TRBD1. Germline CDR1 reads SGHNT; CDR2 reads YYREEE (reference sequence). J gave up 2 bases and V 2 bases, and 4 bases lay outside the gene matches. This CDR3 has 15 residues. The CDR3 is CASSLSGTGNYGYTF. As DNA, the CDR3 is TGTGCCAGCAGCTTATCCGGGACAGGGAACTATGGCTACACCTTC.

This clone was picked up one time. The chain uses TRBV7-2 and TRBJ1-2; D ambiguous. Germline lookup yields CDR1 SGHTA and CDR2 FQGNSA. The CDR3 covers 16 residues. V was pared by 1 base and J by 4 bases, with 16 bases between. The DNA for the CDR3 is TGTGCCAGCAGCTTAGTAGCAGGTCCGACCGGCTATGGCTACACCTTC. Amino acids: CASSLVAGPTGYGYTF.

The chain is built from TRBV9 and TRBJ1-5; a weak D match, TRBD1 (5 bases). Germline CDR1 and CDR2: SGDLS and YYNGEE. This CDR3 contains 15 residues. Deletions cut 4 bases from V and 0 bases from J, with 11 bases between. CDR3 sequence reads: CASSPRGNSNQPQHF. CDR3 coding DNA: TGTGCCAGCAGCCCCCGGGGGAATAGCAATCAGCCCCAGCATTTT.

This clone was observed a few times. V usage is TRBV4-1 and J usage is TRBJ2-5; D ambiguous. The CDR3 runs 15 residues. Germline V lookup: CDR1 MGHRA, CDR2 YSYEKL. V was trimmed by 0 bases and J by 1 base, leaving 9 bases between them. The CDR3 spells CASSQDPPGQETQYF. In nucleotides, the CDR3 is TGCGCCAGCAGCCAAGACCCCCCCGGCCAAGAGACCCAGTACTTC.

This clone was picked up one time. This chain connects TRBV6-5 to TRBJ2-2, with D unclear. The CDR3 consists of 15 residues. Trimming removed 0 bases at V and 2 bases at J, with 7 bases between. CDR1 is MNHEY and CDR2 is SVGAGI in the germline V gene. In DNA form, the CDR3 reads TGTGCCAGCAGTTACTCTCGAGGAAACACCGGGGAGCTGTTTTTT. This gives the protein CASSYSRGNTGELFF.

The chain joins TRBV15 to TRBJ2-5, with 10 bases aligning to TRBD2. Germline values: CDR1 LNHNV, CDR2 YYDKDF (reference sequence). The ends lost 3 bases at V and 5 bases at J; junction bases unmatched: 12. The CDR3 is 17 residues long. The DNA of the CDR3 is TGTGCCACCAGCAGTGGGGGAAGCGGGGGGGCACGGGAGACCCAGTACTTC. Protein sequence: CATSSGGSGGARETQYF. The complete variable domain, with remaining parts taken from reference TRBV15 and TRBJ2-5, reads DAMVIQNPRYQVTQFGKPVTLSCSQTLNHNVMYWYQQKSSQAPKLLFHYYDKDFNNEADTPDNFQSRRPNTSFCFLDIRSPGLGDTAMYLCATSSGGSGGARETQYFGPGTRLLVL.

The chain carries TRBV29-1 and TRBJ1-1, with 7 bases aligning to TRBD1. The ends lost 6 bases at V and 9 bases at J; junction bases unmatched: 7. The germline V gene encodes CDR1 SQVTM and CDR2 ANQGSEA. CDR3 size: 11 residues. As DNA, the CDR3 is TGCAGCGTGGGAGACAGGGCCCAAGCTTTCTTT. Protein: CSVGDRAQAFF.

The rearrangement joins TRBV6-5 to TRBJ2-3; D is uncertain. The CDR3 sequence is 15 residues long. The germline gives CDR1 MNHEY, CDR2 SVGAGI. The ends were cut back, 6 bases at V and 5 bases at J, with 18 bases in the middle. Written as DNA, the CDR3 is TGTGCCAGCAGCGACCCTTATCTAGGGAAAGATACGCAGTATTTT. It translates to CASSDPYLGKDTQYF.

V gene TRBV5-6 combines with J gene TRBJ1-5; D possibly corresponds to TRBD1 (5 bases). The V end was cut by 2 bases, the J end by 11 bases, with 23 bases between. Germline V gene data show CDR1 as SGHDT and CDR2 as YYEEEE. The CDR3 totals 16 residues. Here the CDR3 DNA reads TGTGCCAGCAGCTTCTACTCCGCAGGGAAAGGGTCGGCCCAGCATTTT. Its translation is CASSFYSAGKGSAQHF.

The CDR3 coding sequence is TGCAGCGTTGGTGAATGGCAGGGCAATGAGCAGTTCTTC. As protein: CSVGEWQGNEQFF. The rearrangement links TRBV29-1 to TRBJ2-1; maybe TRBD1 (5 bases). Germline V gene lookup returns CDR1 SQVTM and CDR2 ANQGSEA. V lost 4 bases, J lost 6 bases, and 13 bases lay in between. The CDR3 sequence is 13 residues long.

The CDR3 DNA reads TGTGCCAGCAGCCAAACTGGGTCGTTCGCGACGGAGACCCAGTACTTC. It yields the protein CASSQTGSFATETQYF. The V gene is TRBV7-7, the J gene TRBJ2-5; no definite D call. This CDR3 is 16 amino acids long. Germline CDR1 is SSHAT and CDR2 is FNYEAQ (reference sequence). The ends were cut back, 5 bases at V and 5 bases at J, with 21 bases in the middle.

This chain joins TRBV7-2 and TRBJ1-2; D is unresolved. From germline, CDR1 is SGHTA and CDR2 FQGNSA. The CDR3 length is 15 residues. V lost 4 bases and J 5 bases, leaving 17 bases between the germline ends. The CDR3, as DNA: TGTGCCAGCAGCTCCGAGCGGCAGAAAAGTTATGGCTACACCTTC. Its translation is CASSSERQKSYGYTF. Full variable domain (outside the CDR3, taken from reference TRBV7-2 and TRBJ1-2): GAGVSQSPSNKVTEKGKDVELRCDPISGHTALYWYRQSLGQGLEFLIYFQGNSAPDKSGLPSDRFSAERTGGSVSTLTIQRTQQEDSAVYLCASSSERQKSYGYTFGSGTRLTVV.